This TCR beta chain was identified in a study of T cells after yellow fever vaccination. At the level of the study: Low-cell-number fractions were prepared with SMART-Seq v4 Ultra Low Input.

Study-level findings and limits: In post-booster samples, most primary-vaccination clones reappeared (about 95% CD4, 88% CD8). On re-exposure, the response was weaker but peaked faster, at day 5 versus 15.

Germline V gene data show CDR1 as SGHTA and CDR2 as FQGNSA. This CDR3 region has 13 residues. Trimming took off 1 base at V and 8 bases at J, with 11 bases between the two ends. Concerning this clonotype: Its antigen is as yet unknown.

Production of TCR cDNA was by 5'RACE template switching, which also added a universal primer site and UMIs. TCRdb re-called the 5' RACE reads through MiXCR, storing one row per CDR3 protein. This sample has around 610,000 distinct CDR3 sequences; roughly 14% occur once, and the top ten carry more than 12%. The source of this sequence is a man younger than 45 who received the YFV17D yellow fever vaccine. Source: PBMCs, taken on the day of the yellow fever booster vaccination. The chain is built from TRBV7-2 and TRBJ1-2; D remains ambiguous. This CDR3 is CASSLDGLRGYTF. In nucleotides, the CDR3 is TGTGCCAGCAGCTTAGACGGACTGAGAGGCTACACCTTC.